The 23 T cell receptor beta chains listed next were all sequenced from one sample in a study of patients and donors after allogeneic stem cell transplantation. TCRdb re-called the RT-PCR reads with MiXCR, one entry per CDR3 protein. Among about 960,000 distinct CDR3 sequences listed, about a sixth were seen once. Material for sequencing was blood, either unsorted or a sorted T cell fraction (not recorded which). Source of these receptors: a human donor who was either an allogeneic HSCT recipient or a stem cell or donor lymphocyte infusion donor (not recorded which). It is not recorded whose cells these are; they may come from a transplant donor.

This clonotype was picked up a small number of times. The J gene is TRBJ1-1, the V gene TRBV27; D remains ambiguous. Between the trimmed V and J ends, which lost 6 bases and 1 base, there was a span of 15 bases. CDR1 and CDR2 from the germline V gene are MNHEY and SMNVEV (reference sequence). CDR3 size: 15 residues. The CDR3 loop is CASRWLGAGNTEAFF. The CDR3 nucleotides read TGTGCCAGCAGGTGGCTTGGCGCCGGGAACACTGAAGCTTTCTTT.

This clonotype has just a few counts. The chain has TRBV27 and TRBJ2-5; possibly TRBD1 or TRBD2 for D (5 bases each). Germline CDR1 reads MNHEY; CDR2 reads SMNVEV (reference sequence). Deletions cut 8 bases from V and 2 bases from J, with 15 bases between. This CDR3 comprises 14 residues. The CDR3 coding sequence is TGTGCCAGCGGGACGAGAGCTAGGCAAGAGACCCAGTACTTC. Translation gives CASGTRARQETQYF.

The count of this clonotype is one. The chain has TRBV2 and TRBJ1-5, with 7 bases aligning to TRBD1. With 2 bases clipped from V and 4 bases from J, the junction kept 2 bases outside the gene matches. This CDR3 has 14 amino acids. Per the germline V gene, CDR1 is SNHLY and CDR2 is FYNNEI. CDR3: CASSESDRNQPQHF. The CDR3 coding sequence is TGTGCCAGCAGTGAATCGGACAGGAATCAGCCCCAGCATTTT.

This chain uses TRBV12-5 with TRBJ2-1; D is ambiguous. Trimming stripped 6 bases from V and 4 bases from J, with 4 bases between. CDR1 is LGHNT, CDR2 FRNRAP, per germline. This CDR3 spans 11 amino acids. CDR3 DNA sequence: TGTGCTAGTGGGACGTACAATGAGCAGTTCTTC. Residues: CASGTYNEQFF.

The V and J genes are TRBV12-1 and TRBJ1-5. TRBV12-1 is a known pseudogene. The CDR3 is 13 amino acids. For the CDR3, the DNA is TGTGCCAGAGCCCTCAATAGCAATCAGCCCCAGCATTTT. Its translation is CARALNSNQPQHF.

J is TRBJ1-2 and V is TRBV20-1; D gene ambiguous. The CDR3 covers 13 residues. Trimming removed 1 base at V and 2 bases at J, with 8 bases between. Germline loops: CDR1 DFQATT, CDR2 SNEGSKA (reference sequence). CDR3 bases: TGCAGTGCTAGAGTGGTAGAGAACTATGGCTACACCTTC. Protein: CSARVVENYGYTF.

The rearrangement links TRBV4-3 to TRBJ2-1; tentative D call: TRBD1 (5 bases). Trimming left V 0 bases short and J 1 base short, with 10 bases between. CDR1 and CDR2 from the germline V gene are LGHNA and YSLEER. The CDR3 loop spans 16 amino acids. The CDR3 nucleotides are TGCGCCAGCAGCCAAGAGTTTACAGGTTCCTACAATGAGCAGTTCTTC. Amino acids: CASSQEFTGSYNEQFF.

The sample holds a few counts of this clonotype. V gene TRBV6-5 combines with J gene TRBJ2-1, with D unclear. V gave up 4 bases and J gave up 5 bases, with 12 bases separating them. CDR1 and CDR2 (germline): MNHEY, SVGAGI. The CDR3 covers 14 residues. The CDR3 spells CASSLGPFHNEQFF. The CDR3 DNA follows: TGTGCCAGCAGTTTAGGCCCTTTCCACAATGAGCAGTTCTTC.

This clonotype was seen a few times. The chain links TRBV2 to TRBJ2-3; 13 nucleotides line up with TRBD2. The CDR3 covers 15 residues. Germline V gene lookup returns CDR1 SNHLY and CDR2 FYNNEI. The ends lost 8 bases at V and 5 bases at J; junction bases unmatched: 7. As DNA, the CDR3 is TGTGCCAGCGAACTAGCGGGGGGGCCTAGAGATACGCAGTATTTT. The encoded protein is CASELAGGPRDTQYF. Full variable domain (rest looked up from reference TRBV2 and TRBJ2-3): EPEVTQTPSHQVTQMGQEVILRCVPISNHLYFYWYRQILGQKVEFLVSFYNNEISEKSEIFDDQFSVERPDGSNFTLKIRSTKLEDSAMYFCASELAGGPRDTQYFGPGTRLTVL.

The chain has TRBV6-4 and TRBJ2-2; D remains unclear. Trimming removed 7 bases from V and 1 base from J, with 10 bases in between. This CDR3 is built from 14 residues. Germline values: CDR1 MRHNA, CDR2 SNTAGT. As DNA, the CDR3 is TGTGCCAGCAAGGCGGATTTGAACACCGGGGAGCTGTTTTTT. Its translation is CASKADLNTGELFF.

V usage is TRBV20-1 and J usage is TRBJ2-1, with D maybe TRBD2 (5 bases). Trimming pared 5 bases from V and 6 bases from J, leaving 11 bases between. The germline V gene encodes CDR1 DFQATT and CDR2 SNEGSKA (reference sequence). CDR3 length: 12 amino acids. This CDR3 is CSAGRSPNEQFF. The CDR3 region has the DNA TGCAGTGCTGGGAGAAGCCCCAATGAGCAGTTCTTC.

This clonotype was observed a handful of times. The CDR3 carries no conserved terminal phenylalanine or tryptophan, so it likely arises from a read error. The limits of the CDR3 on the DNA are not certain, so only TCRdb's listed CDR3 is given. The CDR3 protein is CSENGQDPS. The chain couples TRBV29-1 to TRBJ1-2; the tabulated D call, TRBD1, remains unverified against the DNA. Germline V gene sequence: CDR1 SQVTM, CDR2 ANQGSEA. The CDR3 extends over 9 residues, inclusive of both ends.

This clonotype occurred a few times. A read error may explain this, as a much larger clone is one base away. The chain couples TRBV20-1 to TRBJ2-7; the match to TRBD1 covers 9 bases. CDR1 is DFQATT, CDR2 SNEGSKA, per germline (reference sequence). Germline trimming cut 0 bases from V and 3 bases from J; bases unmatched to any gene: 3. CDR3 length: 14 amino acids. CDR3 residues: CSAREGTGSYEQYF. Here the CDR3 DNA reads TGCAGTGCTAGAGAAGGGACAGGGAGCTACGAGCAGTACTTC.

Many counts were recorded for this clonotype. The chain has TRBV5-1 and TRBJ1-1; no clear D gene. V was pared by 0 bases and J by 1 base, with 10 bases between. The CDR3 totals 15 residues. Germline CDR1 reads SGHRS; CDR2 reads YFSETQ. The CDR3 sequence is CASSLEAAKNTEAFF. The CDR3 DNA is TGCGCCAGCAGCTTGGAAGCGGCCAAGAACACTGAAGCTTTCTTT.

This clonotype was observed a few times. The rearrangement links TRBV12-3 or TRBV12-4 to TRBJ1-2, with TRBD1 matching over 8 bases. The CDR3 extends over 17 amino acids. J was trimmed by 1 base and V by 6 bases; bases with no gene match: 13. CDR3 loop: CASSHTGTGSLNYGYTF. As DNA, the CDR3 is TGTGCCAGCAGCCATACCGGGACAGGCTCCCTTAACTATGGCTACACCTTC.

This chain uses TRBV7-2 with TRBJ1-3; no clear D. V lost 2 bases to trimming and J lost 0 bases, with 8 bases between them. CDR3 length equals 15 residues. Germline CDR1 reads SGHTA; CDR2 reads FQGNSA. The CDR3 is CASSLSIRSGNTIYF. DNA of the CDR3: TGTGCCAGCAGCTTAAGCATCCGCTCTGGAAACACCATATATTTT.

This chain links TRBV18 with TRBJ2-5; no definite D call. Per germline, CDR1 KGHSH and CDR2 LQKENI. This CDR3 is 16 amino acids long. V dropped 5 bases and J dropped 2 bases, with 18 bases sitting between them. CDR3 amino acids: CASSVLSWWDQETQYF. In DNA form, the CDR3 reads TGTGCCAGCTCAGTTCTATCTTGGTGGGATCAAGAGACCCAGTACTTC.

The CDR3 sequence: CASSGLAGVYEQYF. As DNA, the CDR3 is TGTGCCAGCAGCGGACTAGCGGGAGTTTACGAGCAGTACTTC. This rearrangement joins TRBV12-3 or TRBV12-4 to TRBJ2-7, with 13 bases lining up with TRBD2. J lost 4 bases, V lost 6 bases, and 3 bases had no gene match. The CDR3 consists of 14 residues.

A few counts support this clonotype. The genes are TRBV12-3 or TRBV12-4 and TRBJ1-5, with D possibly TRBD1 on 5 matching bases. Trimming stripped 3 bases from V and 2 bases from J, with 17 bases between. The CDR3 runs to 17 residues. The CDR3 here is CASSLWDGLWGNQPQHF. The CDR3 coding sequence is TGTGCCAGCAGTTTGTGGGACGGCCTTTGGGGCAATCAGCCCCAGCATTTT.

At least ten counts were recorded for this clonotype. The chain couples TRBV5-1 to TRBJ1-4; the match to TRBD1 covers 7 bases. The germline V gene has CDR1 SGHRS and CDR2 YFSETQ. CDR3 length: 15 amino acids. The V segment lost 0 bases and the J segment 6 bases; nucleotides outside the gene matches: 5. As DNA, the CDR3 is TGCGCCAGCAGCTTGGAGGGGACAGAGCATGAAAAACTGTTTTTT. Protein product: CASSLEGTEHEKLFF.

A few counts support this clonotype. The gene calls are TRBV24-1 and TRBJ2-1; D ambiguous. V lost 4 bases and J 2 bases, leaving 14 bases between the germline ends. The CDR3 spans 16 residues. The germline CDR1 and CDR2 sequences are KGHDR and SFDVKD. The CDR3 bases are TGTGCCACCAGTGACCATCGACGGACCACCTACAATGAGCAGTTCTTC. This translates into CATSDHRRTTYNEQFF.

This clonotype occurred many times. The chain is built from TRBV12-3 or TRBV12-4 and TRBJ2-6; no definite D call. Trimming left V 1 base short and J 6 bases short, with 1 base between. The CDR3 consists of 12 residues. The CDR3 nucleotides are TGTGCCAGCAGTTTAGAGGCCAACGTCCTGACTTTC. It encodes CASSLEANVLTF.

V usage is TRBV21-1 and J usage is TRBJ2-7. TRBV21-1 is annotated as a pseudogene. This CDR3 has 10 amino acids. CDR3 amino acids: CASSNHKQYF. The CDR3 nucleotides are TGTGCCAGCAGCAACCACAAGCAGTACTTC.